This TCR beta chain comes out of a study of blood T cell repertoires in COVID-19 (dated by TCRdb to 2019 to 2021). In terms of the full investigation: The collaborator samples originated in the United States, Italy and Spain and spanned the acute and convalescent phases of COVID-19. The repertoires were released in a freely available public database intended as a resource for research on the immune response to SARS-CoV-2. Nearly every sample came with metadata listing a de-identified subject ID, COVID-19 status, age in years and sex. Deeply sampled blood TCRbeta repertoires from subjects exposed to, actively infected with, or recovered from COVID-19 were included in the dataset. The prospective study material was composed of cDNA or gDNA derived from T cells, B-cell-depleted T cells, or PBMCs. Where available, HLA class I and class II types were taken from metadata supplied by the sample provider and were not determined by assay-based typing. Samples came from the ongoing ImmuneRACE study (first 160 participants) plus 1,254 subjects from 6 global collaborators.

Here is what the overall study found, with its caveats: Clinical and demographic metadata were provided uncurated, with the amount varying by source and participant.

Participants in the prospective study were enrolled through a virtual design, were aged about 18 to 100 years, and lived in under 25 United States geographic areas. In the prospective study, participants were assigned to cohorts based on the clinical history participants reported in a screening survey and a study questionnaire. Recovered participants in ImmuneRACE Cohort 3 were defined as having two consecutive negative NP/OP PCR tests, clearance from a healthcare professional, or resolution of symptoms. Each participant in the prospective study had whole blood, serum and a nasopharyngeal or oropharyngeal swab collected by mobile phlebotomists. Participants in the prospective study had the option to provide additional blood draws and questionnaires over an approximately two-month period. Prospective study blood samples were shipped either frozen or at room temperature before DNA extraction. Unmatched junction bases come to 9, with V trimmed by 1 base and J by 1 base. The CDR3, cysteine through phenylalanine, is 17 amino acids long. Solely the CDR3 DNA is kept, with 51 bases framed from the first base. Via the germline V gene (reference sequence), CDR1 is MNHEY and CDR2 SMNVEV.

TCRbeta CDR3 regions were amplified from genomic DNA by means of the immunoSEQ Assay, a bias-controlled multiplex PCR. As for how the authors treated the data: The number of nucleated cells in each sample was estimated from the amplification of reference gene primers within the assay. Sequence reads were collapsed and filtered to measure the absolute abundance of every unique TCRbeta CDR3 rearrangement. Productive Simpson clonality was computed per sample as the square root of Simpson's diversity index over productive rearrangements. Imported from immuneACCESS, the table was reduced by TCRdb to in-frame sequences with V and J called. These copies leave out some clones; in studies compared against another copy, an unresolved V gene accounts for under half, and the cause of the remainder is not known. V and J calls plus clone size are reproduced from that table; the DNA served to infer D and trimming. For this sample there are 300,000 to 350,000 clones; over 85% appear just once. The ten largest clones take up almost 9.5% of the sample.

With regard to this clone: Its antigen is not yet known. No clone much larger than this one lies a single base away; base qualities are absent.

This sequence uses TRBV27 and TRBJ1-1; 7 central bases correspond to TRBD1. The clonotype comes from a woman aged 30 to 39 who had recovered from COVID-19. The specimen was PBMCs or T cells enriched from blood (not recorded which). The CDR3 amino acid sequence is: CASSLYDRTGENTEAFF. The nucleotides read TGTGCCAGCAGTTTATACGATAGGACAGGAGAGAACACTGAAGCTTTCTTT.